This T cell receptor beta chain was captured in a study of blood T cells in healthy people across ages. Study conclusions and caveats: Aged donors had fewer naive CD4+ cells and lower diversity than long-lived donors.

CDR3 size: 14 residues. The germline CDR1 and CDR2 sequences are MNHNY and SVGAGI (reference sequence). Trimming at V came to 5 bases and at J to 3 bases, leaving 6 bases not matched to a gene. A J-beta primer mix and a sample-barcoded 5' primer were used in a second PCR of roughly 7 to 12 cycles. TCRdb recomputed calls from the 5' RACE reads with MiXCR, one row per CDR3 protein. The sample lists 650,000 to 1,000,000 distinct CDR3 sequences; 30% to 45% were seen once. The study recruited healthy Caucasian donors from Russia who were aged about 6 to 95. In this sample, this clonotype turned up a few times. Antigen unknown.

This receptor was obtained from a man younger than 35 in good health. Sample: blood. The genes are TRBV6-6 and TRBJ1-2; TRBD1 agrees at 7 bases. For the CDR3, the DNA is TGTGCCAGCAGTACCAGGGGGATCGACTATGGCTACACCTTC. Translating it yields CASSTRGIDYGYTF.